Shown below are 11 T cell receptor beta chains from a single sample sequenced in a study of long-term antiretroviral therapy in people with HIV. An immunoSEQ assay, version v3.0, was performed at survey level. Method: immunoSEQ multiplex PCR; TCRdb's copy keeps in-frame clones and lacks some. The sample shows 15,000 to 20,000 clones, approximately 96% of them seen only once. This material consisted of unsorted PBMCs, taken roughly 10 years after starting antiretroviral therapy. These receptors were collected from a man aged 25 to 40 with HIV.

This clone showed up just once. The chain links TRBV5-4 to TRBJ2-1, with 7 bases that match TRBD1. V lost 3 bases and J lost 7; bases outside the gene matches: 13. CDR3 length: 16 amino acids. Per the germline V gene, CDR1 is SGHNT and CDR2 is YYREEE (reference sequence). The CDR3 DNA sequence: TGTGCCAGCAGCTCCGGCCTAAGACAGGGTCATAATGAGCAGTTCTTC. This encodes CASSSGLRQGHNEQFF.

V is TRBV5-1 and J is TRBJ1-1; a weak D match, TRBD1 (5 bases). CDR1 SGHRS and CDR2 YFSETQ come from the germline V gene. The CDR3 has 13 amino acids. Between the trimmed V and J ends, which lost 0 bases and 5 bases, there was a span of 8 bases. The CDR3 DNA sequence: TGCGCCAGCAGCTTGGAGGGGAAGACTGAAGCTTTCTTT. Protein sequence: CASSLEGKTEAFF.

The chain couples TRBV28 to TRBJ1-6, with D possibly being TRBD1 (6 bases). Trimming pared 10 bases from V and 3 bases from J, leaving 13 bases between. CDR3 length: 14 residues. Germline loops: CDR1 MDHEN, CDR2 SYDVKM. CDR3 bases: TGTGCCATCTCACAGGGCCTCTATAATTCACCCCTCCACTTT. It yields the protein CAISQGLYNSPLHF.

The chain joins TRBV29-1 to TRBJ2-5, with TRBD1 as a possible D gene (6 bases). V was clipped by 4 bases and J by 5 bases, with 11 bases between them. The CDR3 runs 12 residues. Germline V gene data show CDR1 as SQVTM and CDR2 as ANQGSEA. The CDR3 loop is CSVARTAETQYF. CDR3 in DNA: TGCAGCGTTGCCAGGACAGCGGAGACCCAGTACTTC.

The V call is TRBV2, the J call TRBJ2-1; a weak D match, TRBD2 (6 bases). CDR3 length equals 11 residues. Germline CDR1 and CDR2: SNHLY and FYNNEI. Trimming removed 6 bases at V and 15 bases at J, with 15 bases between. The DNA of the CDR3 is TGTGCCAGCAGCCAGACTGACGGGAGGTTCTTC. This encodes CASSQTDGRFF.

CDR3 in amino acids: CASSGTGAEETQYF. CDR3 DNA: TGCGCCAGCAGTGGGACAGGGGCCGAGGAGACCCAGTACTTC. The chain recombines TRBV10-2 with TRBJ2-5, with TRBD1 matching over 9 bases. Looked up from germline, CDR1 is WSHSY and CDR2 is SAAADI. The CDR3 loop spans 14 amino acids. Unmatched junction bases numbered 5, after V lost 4 bases and J lost 5 bases.

The chain couples TRBV11-2 to TRBJ2-1; D perhaps matches TRBD2 (5 bases). Germline loops: CDR1 SGHAT, CDR2 FQNNGV. The CDR3 runs 16 residues. V lost 6 bases to trimming and J lost 0 bases, with 15 bases between them. CDR3 nucleotides: TGTGCCAGCAGTACCAGGCGGGCGGGCTCCTACAATGAGCAGTTCTTC. Protein: CASSTRRAGSYNEQFF.

The rearrangement joins TRBV9 to TRBJ2-6; a weak D match, TRBD2 (5 bases). V lost 0 bases and J 4 bases, leaving 11 bases between the germline ends. Germline assignment: CDR1 SGDLS and CDR2 YYNGEE. This CDR3 has 16 amino acids. The CDR3 region has the DNA TGTGCCAGCAGCGTAGATCGAGGGTCAGGGGCCAACGTCCTGACTTTC. Protein product: CASSVDRGSGANVLTF. Full variable domain (missing parts from reference TRBV9 and TRBJ2-6): DSGVTQTPKHLITATGQRVTLRCSPRSGDLSVYWYQQSLDQGLQFLIQYYNGEERAKGNILERFSAQQFPDLHSELNLSSLELGDSALYFCASSVDRGSGANVLTFGAGSRLTVL.

The rearrangement links TRBV29-1 to TRBJ1-2, with a weak D call TRBD1 (6 bases). There are 14 residues in the CDR3. V was pared by 4 bases and J by 1 base, with 13 bases between. The germline V gene has CDR1 SQVTM and CDR2 ANQGSEA. CDR3 amino acids: CSVVGGGFNYGYTF. For the CDR3, the DNA is TGCAGCGTTGTGGGAGGGGGGTTTAACTATGGCTACACCTTC.

The chain combines TRBV5-1 with TRBJ2-2, with D possibly matching TRBD1 (6 bases). CDR1 and CDR2 (germline): SGHRS, YFSETQ. The CDR3 is 15 amino acids. Trimming pared 0 bases from V and 7 bases from J, leaving 13 bases between. The CDR3 sequence is CASSLVAGADGELFF. The CDR3 DNA sequence: TGCGCCAGCAGCTTGGTAGCAGGGGCGGACGGGGAGCTGTTTTTT.

The rearrangement uses TRBV10-2 and TRBJ1-6; no definite D call. CDR3 length equals 15 residues. Germline V gene sequence: CDR1 WSHSY, CDR2 SAAADI. V was cut by 0 bases and J by 7 bases, with 10 bases left in between. This chain's CDR3 is CASSESRGLNSPLHF. Written as DNA, the CDR3 is TGCGCCAGCAGTGAGTCGAGAGGGCTCAATTCACCCCTCCACTTT.